This TCR beta chain is from a study of patients and donors after allogeneic stem cell transplantation. The CDR3 sequence is 18 residues long. One entry per CDR3 protein, called by TCRdb with MiXCR from the RT-PCR reads. Of about 88,000 distinct CDR3 sequences listed, around 48% are singletons. This clonotype has a handful of counts. The TCR was taken from a human donor who was either an allogeneic HSCT recipient or a stem cell or donor lymphocyte infusion donor (not recorded which). It is not recorded whose cells these are; they may come from a transplant donor. The sequenced sample was blood, either unsorted or a sorted T cell fraction (not recorded which). The chain recombines TRBV21-1 with TRBJ1-5; the table assigns TRBD1, which was not confirmed against the DNA. TRBV21-1 is reported as a pseudogene. The CDR3 protein is CARGPGQGLAAINQPQHF. The CDR3 DNA is TGTGCCAGGGGACCGGGACAGGGTCTGGCAGCGATCAATCAGCCCCAGCATTTT.